These T cell receptor beta chains were read from a single sample in a study of blood T cell repertoires in COVID-19. Libraries were prepared by immunoSEQ multiplex PCR; TCRdb keeps only in-frame clonotypes and omits some of them. The sample includes approximately 240,000 clones, 80% to 95% of them seen just once. The material sequenced was PBMCs or T cells enriched from blood (not recorded which). Receptors originate from a young woman who had recovered from COVID-19. CDR3s include the opening cysteine and the closing phenylalanine or tryptophan. The order of the fields is V gene, J gene, CDR3 protein.

>TRBV2|TRBJ2-3
CASSEEGLAGVADTQYF
>TRBV9|TRBJ1-4
CASSIQGKANEKLFF
>TRBV5-5|TRBJ1-5
CASSLDSVDQPQHF
>TRBV29-1|TRBJ2-1
CSETLLAGSNEQFF
>TRBV5-4|TRBJ1-5
CASSLAGSNQPQHF
>TRBV7-9|TRBJ1-1
CASSQYLTSVNTEAFF
>TRBV7-7|TRBJ2-5
CASSSVTGPQETQYF
>TRBV6-5|TRBJ1-3
CASRLQGNGNTIYF
>TRBV7-2|TRBJ1-3
CASSKAGAGNTIYF
>TRBV4-3|TRBJ1-1
CASSQKNIVTGYTEAFF
>TRBV7-2|TRBJ2-2
CASTPLRGWGGELFF
>TRBV6-5|TRBJ1-4
CASRQGADKLFF
>TRBV2|TRBJ1-5
CASRYNQPQHF
>TRBV5-1|TRBJ2-5
CASSLVLAGGGETQYF
>TRBV7-9|TRBJ1-2
CASSLGQSYGYTF
>TRBV28|TRBJ2-2
CASSLLAGLNTGELFF
>TRBV7-9|TRBJ1-4
CASSLLASTEKLFF
>TRBV6-5|TRBJ1-1
CASRSGSEAFF
>TRBV5-4|TRBJ2-7
CASSLDVSVSSYEQYF
>TRBV7-8|TRBJ1-1
CASSLRRWGSTEAFF
>TRBV19|TRBJ2-7
CATRTAAGYEQYF
>TRBV19|TRBJ1-3
CASSMGASGNTIYF
>TRBV5-1|TRBJ1-6
CASSLNTGNSPLHF
>TRBV9|TRBJ1-6
CASSGRTGASSYNSPLHF
>TRBV24-1|TRBJ2-7
CATSDFPGGNEQYF
>TRBV7-8|TRBJ2-7
CASSDGNLPGQGSEQYF
>TRBV28|TRBJ1-3
CATVPPLPGGNTIYF
>TRBV19|TRBJ1-3
CASRDLLRDRFGNTIYF
>TRBV3-1/TRBV3-2|TRBJ2-7
CASSPTVSYEQYF
>TRBV19|TRBJ1-5
CACSTVGGPQHF
>TRBV19|TRBJ1-2
CASSIGTGAGADYGYTF
>TRBV5-1|TRBJ2-2
CASSWAGADTGELFF
>TRBV4-1|TRBJ1-5
CASSRNPPAGNQPQHF
>TRBV27|TRBJ2-3
CASRLAGDTQYF
>TRBV10-3|TRBJ2-5
CAIRPGTGKREGKETQYF
>TRBV6-2/TRBV6-3|TRBJ2-2
CASSYQATGELFF
>TRBV18|TRBJ1-5
CASSPPAGRPQHF
>TRBV11-3|TRBJ1-1
CASSAPYGGSEAFF
>TRBV18|TRBJ1-5
CASSPGAGNQPQHF
>TRBV5-1|TRBJ2-3
CASNPQGSTDTQYF
>TRBV4-1|TRBJ1-1
CASSQVQGVRVVDTEAFF
>TRBV5-1|TRBJ2-3
CASSLGTPTGDTQYF
>TRBV5-1|TRBJ2-3
CASSSTGNIAGRQTDTQYF
>TRBV5-1|TRBJ1-3
CASSSGQGDTIYF
>TRBV28|TRBJ1-2
CASGLGASNYGYTF
>TRBV9|TRBJ1-2
CASSVLTGRGYTF
>TRBV5-4|TRBJ2-6
CASSLGLYSGANVLTF
>TRBV11-2|TRBJ2-3
CASSSAARLTDTQYF
>TRBV28|TRBJ1-2
CASTTTGVYGYTF
>TRBV11-3|TRBJ1-1
CASSAFRDSGAEAFF
>TRBV28|TRBJ2-1
CASSFRGTSYNEQFF
>TRBV5-1|TRBJ1-3
CASSWTGASGGTIYF
>TRBV6-5|TRBJ1-2
CASSYGRGPSNYGYTF
>TRBV7-3|TRBJ2-3
CASSPSGGATDTQYF
>TRBV7-3|TRBJ1-1
CASSQSGTANTEAFF
>TRBV2|TRBJ2-1
CASSDLGTRYNEQFF
>TRBV7-9|TRBJ2-2
CASRGNTGELFF
>TRBV3-1/TRBV3-2|TRBJ2-3
CASSQDPADTQYF